This T cell receptor beta chain was documented in a study of T-cell reconstitution after alpha-beta-depleted transplantation in children. In this sample, this clonotype turned up many times. J was trimmed by 4 bases and V by 0 bases; bases with no gene match: 9. The CDR3 has 17 residues. Per the germline V gene, CDR1 is SGDLS and CDR2 is YYNGEE. TCRbeta library construction was performed incorporating unique molecular identifiers. Using its own MiXCR run on the PCR reads, TCRdb lists one record per CDR3 protein. Of about 610,000 distinct CDR3 sequences listed, approximately 10% are singletons. This sequence was found in a human donor who donated a stem cell graft to a child with acute myeloid leukemia. This chain links TRBV9 with TRBJ2-1; 8 bases are shared with TRBD1. The sequencing used PBMCs from the stem cell graft donor, collected from the stem cell graft. The CDR3 protein is CASSVGLRDRGYNEQFF. The CDR3 coding sequence is TGTGCCAGCAGCGTAGGACTACGAGACAGGGGATACAATGAGCAGTTCTTC.